The next 14 T cell receptor beta chains were all read from a single sample in a study of T cells in Graves' hyperthyroidism and ophthalmopathy. Template material for amplifying TCR beta CDR3 regions consisted of RNA transcripts. Carried out on the TCR CDR3, a first-round RT-PCR used the HTBI primer set. TCRdb re-derived calls from the multiplex PCR reads in MiXCR, one entry per CDR3 protein. The sample lists roughly 530,000 distinct CDR3 sequences, over 15% occurring once. Material for sequencing was blood. The receptors were sampled from a woman under 30 with Graves' ophthalmopathy.

This clonotype has ten or more counts. The chain is built from TRBV28 and TRBJ1-2, with D maybe TRBD1 (6 bases). Between the trimmed V and J ends, which lost 5 bases and 2 bases, there was a span of 12 bases. This CDR3 has 14 amino acids. Looked up from germline, CDR1 is MDHEN and CDR2 is SYDVKM. In DNA form, the CDR3 reads TGTGCCAGCAGTCTCGAGACAGGCAACTATGGCTACACCTTC. It codes for CASSLETGNYGYTF.

This clonotype came up many times. This rearrangement joins TRBV7-2 to TRBJ1-1, with 7 bases lining up with TRBD1. V lost 1 base and J lost 5; bases outside the gene matches: 10. Germline V gene data show CDR1 as SGHTA and CDR2 as FQGNSA. The CDR3 has 16 residues. The CDR3 here is CASSLGMDRWGTEAFF. In nucleotides, the CDR3 is TGTGCCAGCAGCTTAGGGATGGACAGGTGGGGAACTGAAGCTTTCTTT. The full variable domain, in which reference TRBV7-2 and TRBJ1-1 provide the parts outside the CDR3, is GAGVSQSPSNKVTEKGKDVELRCDPISGHTALYWYRQSLGQGLEFLIYFQGNSAPDKSGLPSDRFSAERTGGSVSTLTIQRTQQEDSAVYLCASSLGMDRWGTEAFFGQGTRLTVV.

The chain links TRBV4-3 to TRBJ1-2; no clear D. The germline V and J ends were trimmed by 1 base and 0 bases, with 12 bases remaining between them. Germline lookup yields CDR1 LGHNA and CDR2 YSLEER. The CDR3 is made up of 16 amino acids. The CDR3 DNA is TGCGCCAGCAGCCAAGGATGGCAGTATTCTAACTATGGCTACACCTTC. This encodes CASSQGWQYSNYGYTF.

The chain links TRBV29-1 to TRBJ2-7; the match to TRBD2 covers 11 bases. The V gene end was trimmed by 7 bases and the J gene end by 4 bases; junction bases not matched to a gene: 6. Per germline, CDR1 SQVTM and CDR2 ANQGSEA. The CDR3 contains 13 residues. The DNA for the CDR3 is TGCAGCGGACGACTAGCGGGAAGATACGAGCAGTACTTC. Protein product: CSGRLAGRYEQYF.

The chain is built from TRBV20-1 and TRBJ1-2, with D possibly TRBD1 on 5 matching bases. The V end lost 0 bases, the J end lost 4 bases, and 12 bases lay between the germline ends. Germline V lookup: CDR1 DFQATT, CDR2 SNEGSKA (reference sequence). The CDR3 is 14 residues long. The CDR3 protein is CSARDVGEGYGYTF. The CDR3 DNA reads as TGCAGTGCTAGAGATGTGGGGGAAGGCTATGGCTACACCTTC.

The rearrangement links TRBV29-1 to TRBJ2-1; a weak D match, TRBD2 (6 bases). CDR3 length: 12 amino acids. Germline V CDR1 and CDR2: SQVTM, ANQGSEA. Trimming shortened V by 0 bases and J by 10 bases, and 10 bases separated the two germline ends. CDR3 nucleotides: TGCAGCGTTGAAGATCTGGGAGGAGAGCAGTTCTTC. It yields the protein CSVEDLGGEQFF.

The rearrangement links TRBV25-1 to TRBJ1-3, with TRBD1 matching over 7 bases. Germline lookup yields CDR1 MGHDK and CDR2 SYGVNS. CDR3 length equals 15 residues. J gave up 1 base and V 4 bases, and 4 bases lay outside the gene matches. CDR3 bases: TGTGCCAGCAGTGCCGACAGGGTGTCTGGAAACACCATATATTTT. Its protein is CASSADRVSGNTIYF.

Many counts were recorded for this clonotype. The chain combines TRBV28 with TRBJ1-1; D uncertain. This CDR3 has 16 residues. V lost 7 bases and J 4 bases, leaving 22 bases between the germline ends. The V gene's germline CDR1 is MDHEN and CDR2 SYDVKM. The chain's CDR3 is CASTPFFQLRSTEAFF. The CDR3 DNA sequence: TGTGCCAGCACCCCTTTCTTCCAACTGAGGTCCACTGAAGCTTTCTTT. Together with reference TRBV28 and TRBJ1-1, the CDR3 gives the full variable domain: DVKVTQSSRYLVKRTGEKVFLECVQDMDHENMFWYRQDPGLGLRLIYFSYDVKMKEKGDIPEGYSVSREKKERFSLILESASTNQTSMYLCASTPFFQLRSTEAFFGQGTRLTVV.

The chain has TRBV25-1 and TRBJ2-5; unclear D gene. CDR1 MGHDK and CDR2 SYGVNS come from the germline V gene. The CDR3 length is 14 residues. The V gene lost 2 bases and the J gene lost 1 base, with 8 bases spanning the gap. The CDR3 sequence is CASSETSAQETQYF. The CDR3 nucleotides are TGTGCCAGCAGTGAAACGAGTGCCCAAGAGACCCAGTACTTC.

This clonotype was seen at least ten times. The chain has TRBV28 and TRBJ1-2, with TRBD1 as a possible D gene (5 bases). Trimming pared 5 bases from V and 2 bases from J, leaving 18 bases between. The V gene's germline CDR1 is MDHEN and CDR2 SYDVKM. The CDR3 runs to 16 residues. The CDR3 nucleotides read TGTGCCAGCAGTCACGGGGCGGGGGATGCCAACTATGGCTACACCTTC. This translates into CASSHGAGDANYGYTF.

This clonotype was detected many times. This chain connects TRBV18 to TRBJ1-4, with D unclear. CDR3 size: 14 residues. Germline CDR1 KGHSH, CDR2 LQKENI. V was cut by 1 base and J by 0 bases, with 3 bases left in between. The CDR3 is CASSPHATNEKLFF. The CDR3 nucleotides are TGTGCCAGCTCACCACATGCAACTAATGAAAAACTGTTTTTT.

There are a few counts of this clonotype. The gene calls are TRBV7-9 and TRBJ1-1; D may be TRBD1 (6 bases). CDR1 and CDR2 (germline): SEHNR, FQNEAQ (reference sequence). This CDR3 has 16 residues. V gave up 5 bases and J gave up 4 bases, with 20 bases separating them. Here the CDR3 DNA reads TGTGCCAGCAGCCCAACGACAGGATTCCTCGTCACTGAAGCTTTCTTT. Its protein product is CASSPTTGFLVTEAFF. Complete variable domain (other parts from reference TRBV7-9 and TRBJ1-1): DTGVSQNPRHKITKRGQNVTFRCDPISEHNRLYWYRQTLGQGPEFLTYFQNEAQLEKSRLLSDRFSAERPKGSFSTLEIQRTEQGDSAMYLCASSPTTGFLVTEAFFGQGTRLTVV.

This clonotype was recorded many times. V is TRBV6-2 or TRBV6-3 and J is TRBJ2-1; 8 nucleotides agree with TRBD2. Germline V gives CDR1 MNHEY, CDR2 SVGEGT. The length of the CDR3 is 17 residues. J gave up 2 bases and V 7 bases, and 13 bases lay outside the gene matches. This chain's CDR3 is CASTGGQVAGPYNEQFF. The CDR3 DNA follows: TGTGCCAGCACGGGGGGGCAAGTCGCGGGACCCTACAATGAGCAGTTCTTC.

The chain recombines TRBV10-3 with TRBJ2-5; D possibly uses TRBD1 or TRBD2 (5 bases each). This CDR3 region has 13 residues. Germline V gene data show CDR1 as ENHRY and CDR2 as SYGVKD. The ends were cut back, 6 bases at V and 2 bases at J, with 10 bases in the middle. The CDR3 DNA follows: TGTGCCATCAGCTTCGGGACGCAAGAGACCCAGTACTTC. Protein sequence: CAISFGTQETQYF.